The clone carrying this TCR beta chain came up many times. Its antigen is unidentified. V lost 1 base, J lost 1 base, and 11 bases lay in between. The CDR3 has 16 amino acids. Germline V gene lookup returns CDR1 SGHTA and CDR2 FQGNSA. The entry originates in a study of breast tumors, draining lymph nodes, adjacent tissues. Study-level findings and limits: Compared with lymph nodes, tumors were less diverse; compared with nontumor tissue, more.

Axillary draining lymph nodes of breast cancer patients supplied the node samples. TCRdb reprocessed the multiplex PCR reads via MiXCR and lists one record per CDR3 protein. The table includes about 180,000 distinct CDR3 sequences, about 30% detected once. This clonotype originated in a female donor with breast cancer. Some clones in this sample may be carry-over from other donors' samples. The rearrangement uses TRBV7-2 and TRBJ2-1; D is ambiguous. Sequenced: axillary lymph node tissue. The CDR3 here is CASSLEGSLSYNEQFF. In DNA form, the CDR3 reads TGTGCCAGCAGCTTAGAAGGGTCCCTATCCTACAATGAGCAGTTCTTC.